This T cell receptor (beta chain) was recorded in a study of CD8 T cells in ankylosing spondylitis. TCRdb processed the 5' RACE reads anew with MiXCR; each CDR3 protein has one entry. The sample shows approximately 400,000 distinct CDR3 sequences, roughly a sixth of them seen only once. Findings and caveats of the study: A TCR beta motif of roughly eight highly homologous variants appeared characteristic of ankylosing spondylitis blood.

Worth noting for this clonotype: Its target is not known.

Germline V CDR1 and CDR2: ENHRY, SYGVKD. CDR3 length: 16 residues. The V and J ends lost 0 bases and 0 bases respectively, with 12 bases between them. The receptor was isolated from a male donor with ankylosing spondylitis. The source material was blood, either unsorted or a sorted T cell fraction (not recorded which). This chain uses TRBV10-3 with TRBJ2-7; possibly TRBD1 or TRBD2 for D (7 bases each). The CDR3 region is CAISESGGGYSYEQYF. In DNA, the CDR3 is TGTGCCATCAGTGAGTCGGGAGGGGGCTACTCCTACGAGCAGTACTTC.